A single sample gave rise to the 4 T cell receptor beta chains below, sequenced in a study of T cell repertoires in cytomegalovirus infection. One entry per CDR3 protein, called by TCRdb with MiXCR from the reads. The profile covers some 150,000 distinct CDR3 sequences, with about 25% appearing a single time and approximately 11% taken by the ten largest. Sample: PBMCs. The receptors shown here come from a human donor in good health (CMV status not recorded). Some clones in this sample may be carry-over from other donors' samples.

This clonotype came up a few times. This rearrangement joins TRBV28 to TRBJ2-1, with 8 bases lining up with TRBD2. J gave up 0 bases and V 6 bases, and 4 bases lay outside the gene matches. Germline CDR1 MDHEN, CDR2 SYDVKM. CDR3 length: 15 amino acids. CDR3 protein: CASRTGGPSYNEQFF. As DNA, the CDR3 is TGTGCCAGCAGGACGGGGGGGCCCTCCTACAATGAGCAGTTCTTC.

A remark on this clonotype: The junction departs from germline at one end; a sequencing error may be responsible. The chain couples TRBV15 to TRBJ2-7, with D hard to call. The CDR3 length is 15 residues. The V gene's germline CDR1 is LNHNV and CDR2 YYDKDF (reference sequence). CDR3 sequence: CATSSVGNLGYEHYF. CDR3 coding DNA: TGTGCCACCAGCAGCGTAGGTAATCTAGGGTACGAGCATTACTTC.

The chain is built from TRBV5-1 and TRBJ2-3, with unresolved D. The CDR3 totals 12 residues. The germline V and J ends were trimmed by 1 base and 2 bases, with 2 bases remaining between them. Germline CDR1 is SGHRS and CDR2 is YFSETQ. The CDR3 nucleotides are TGCGCCAGCAGCTTGACCACAGATACGCAGTATTTT. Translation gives CASSLTTDTQYF.

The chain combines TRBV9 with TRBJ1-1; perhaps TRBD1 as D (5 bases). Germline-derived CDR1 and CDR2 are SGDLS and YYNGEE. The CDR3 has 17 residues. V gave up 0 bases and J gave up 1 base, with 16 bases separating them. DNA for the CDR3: TGTGCCAGCAGCGTAGAGGGACCAGTAGGACCGAACACTGAAGCTTTCTTT. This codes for CASSVEGPVGPNTEAFF.